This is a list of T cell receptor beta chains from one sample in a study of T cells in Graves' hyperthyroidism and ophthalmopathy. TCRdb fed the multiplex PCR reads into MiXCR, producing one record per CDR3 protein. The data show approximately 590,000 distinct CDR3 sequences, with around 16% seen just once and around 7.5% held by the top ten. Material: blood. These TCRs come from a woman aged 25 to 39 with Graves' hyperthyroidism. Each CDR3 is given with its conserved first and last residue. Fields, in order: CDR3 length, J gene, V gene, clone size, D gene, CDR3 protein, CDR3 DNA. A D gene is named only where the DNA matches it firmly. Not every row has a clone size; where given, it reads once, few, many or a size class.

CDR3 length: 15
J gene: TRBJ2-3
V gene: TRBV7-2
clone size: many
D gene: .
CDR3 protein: CASSSAGLSTDTQYF
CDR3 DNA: TGTGCCAGCAGCTCGGCGGGACTTAGCACAGATACGCAGTATTTT

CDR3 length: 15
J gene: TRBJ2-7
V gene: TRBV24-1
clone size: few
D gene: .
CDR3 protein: CATSDHDRSSYEQYF
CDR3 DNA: TGTGCCACCAGTGACCATGACAGGAGCTCCTACGAGCAGTACTTC

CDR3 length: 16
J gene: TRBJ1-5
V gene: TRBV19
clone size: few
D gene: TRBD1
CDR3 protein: CASSTPNRGGNQPQHF
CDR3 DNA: TGTGCCAGTAGTACTCCTAACAGGGGCGGGAATCAGCCCCAGCATTTT

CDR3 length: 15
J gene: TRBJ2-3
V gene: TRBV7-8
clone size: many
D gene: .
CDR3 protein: CASSSYRESTDTQYF
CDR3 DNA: TGTGCCAGCAGCTCCTATCGTGAGAGCACAGATACGCAGTATTTT

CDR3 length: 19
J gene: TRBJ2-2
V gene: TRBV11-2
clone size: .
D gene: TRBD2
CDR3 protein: CASSQGIGSGLQNTGELFF
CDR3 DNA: TGTGCCAGCAGCCAAGGAATAGGGTCGGGACTACAGAACACCGGGGAGCTGTTTTTT

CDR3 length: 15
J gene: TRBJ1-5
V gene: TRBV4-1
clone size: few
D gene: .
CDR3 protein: CASSQDGGRGQPQHF
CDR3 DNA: TGCGCCAGCAGCCAAGATGGGGGCAGGGGCCAGCCCCAGCATTTT

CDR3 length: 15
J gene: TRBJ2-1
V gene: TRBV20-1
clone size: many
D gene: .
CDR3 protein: CSASDGSLSYNEQFF
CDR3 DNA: TGCAGTGCTAGTGACGGGTCGCTTTCCTACAATGAGCAGTTCTTC

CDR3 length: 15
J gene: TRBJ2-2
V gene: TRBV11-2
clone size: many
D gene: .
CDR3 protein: CASSLFYENTGELFF
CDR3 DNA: TGTGCCAGCAGCTTATTTTACGAGAACACCGGGGAGCTGTTTTTT

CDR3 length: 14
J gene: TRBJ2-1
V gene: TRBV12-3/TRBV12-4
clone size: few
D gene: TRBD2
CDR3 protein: CASIGAGGPSPPFF
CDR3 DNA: TGTGCCAGCATCGGGGCGGGAGGGCCTTCCCCTCCGTTCTTC

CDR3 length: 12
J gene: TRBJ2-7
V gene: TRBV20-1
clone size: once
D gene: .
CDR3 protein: CSANQGLYEQYF
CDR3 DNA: TGCAGTGCTAACCAGGGCCTCTACGAGCAGTACTTC

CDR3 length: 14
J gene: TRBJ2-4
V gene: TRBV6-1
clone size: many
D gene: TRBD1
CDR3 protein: CASSRGQGHDIQYF
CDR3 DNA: TGTGCCAGCAGTCGCGGACAGGGGCACGACATTCAGTACTTC

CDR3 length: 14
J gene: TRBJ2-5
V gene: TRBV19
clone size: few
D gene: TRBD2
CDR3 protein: CASSILAGEETQYF
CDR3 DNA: TGTGCCAGTAGTATATTAGCGGGAGAAGAGACCCAGTACTTC

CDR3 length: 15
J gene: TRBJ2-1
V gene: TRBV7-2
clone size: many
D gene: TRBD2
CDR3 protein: CASSPAGVGYNEQFF
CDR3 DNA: TGTGCCAGCAGCCCAGCGGGAGTAGGTTACAATGAGCAGTTCTTC

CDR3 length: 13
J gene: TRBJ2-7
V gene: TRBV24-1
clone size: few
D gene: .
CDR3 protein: CATSEPGRDEQYF
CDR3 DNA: TGTGCCACCAGTGAACCCGGAAGAGACGAGCAGTACTTC

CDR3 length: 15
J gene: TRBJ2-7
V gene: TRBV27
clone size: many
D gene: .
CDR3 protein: CASSFSLAFTYEQYF
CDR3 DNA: TGTGCCAGCAGTTTTAGCCTAGCGTTTACCTACGAGCAGTACTTC

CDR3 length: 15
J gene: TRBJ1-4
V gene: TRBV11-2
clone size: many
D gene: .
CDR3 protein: CASSLRQTTNEKLFF
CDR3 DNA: TGTGCCAGCAGCTTGCGACAGACAACTAATGAAAAACTGTTTTTT

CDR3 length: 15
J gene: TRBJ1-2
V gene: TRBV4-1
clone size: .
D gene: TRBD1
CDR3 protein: CASSHPQGADYGYTF
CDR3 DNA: TGCGCCAGCAGCCATCCCCAGGGGGCCGACTATGGCTACACCTTC

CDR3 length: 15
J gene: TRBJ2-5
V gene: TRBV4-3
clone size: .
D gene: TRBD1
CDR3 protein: CASSQGQGDEETQYF
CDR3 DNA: TGCGCCAGCAGCCAGGGACAGGGGGATGAGGAGACCCAGTACTTC

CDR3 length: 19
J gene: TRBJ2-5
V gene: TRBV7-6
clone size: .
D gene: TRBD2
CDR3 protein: CASSLRWATSGFRRETQYF
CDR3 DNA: TGTGCCAGCAGCTTAAGATGGGCGACTAGCGGGTTTCGGAGGGAGACCCAGTACTTC

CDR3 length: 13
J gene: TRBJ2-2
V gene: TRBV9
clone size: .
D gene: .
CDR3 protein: CASSVEFTGELFF
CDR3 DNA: TGTGCCAGCAGCGTAGAGTTCACCGGGGAGCTGTTTTTT

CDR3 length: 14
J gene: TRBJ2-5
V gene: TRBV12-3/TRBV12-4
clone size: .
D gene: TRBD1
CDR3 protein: CASSPQGSQGTQYF
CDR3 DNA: TGTGCCAGCAGTCCACAGGGGTCCCAAGGGACCCAGTACTTC

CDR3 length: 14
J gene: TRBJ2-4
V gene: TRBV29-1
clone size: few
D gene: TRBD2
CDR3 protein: CSVRGGEAKNIQYF
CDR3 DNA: TGCAGCGTGCGCGGGGGGGAGGCCAAAAACATTCAGTACTTC

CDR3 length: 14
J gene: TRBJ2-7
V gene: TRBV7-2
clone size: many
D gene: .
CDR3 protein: CASSLGVSSYEQYF
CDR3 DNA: TGTGCCAGCAGCTTAGGCGTGTCCTCCTACGAGCAGTACTTC

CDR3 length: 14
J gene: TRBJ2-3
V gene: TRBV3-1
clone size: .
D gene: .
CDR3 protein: CASVGPMSTDTQYF
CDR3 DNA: TGTGCCAGCGTTGGGCCAATGAGCACAGATACGCAGTATTTT

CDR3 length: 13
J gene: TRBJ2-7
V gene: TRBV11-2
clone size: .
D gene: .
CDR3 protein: CASSLEVGDEQYF
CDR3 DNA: TGTGCCAGCAGCTTAGAGGTCGGGGACGAGCAGTACTTC

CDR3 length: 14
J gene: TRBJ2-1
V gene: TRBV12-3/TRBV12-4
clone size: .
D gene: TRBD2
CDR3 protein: CASSRTSGANEQFF
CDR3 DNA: TGTGCCAGCAGCCGGACTAGCGGTGCCAATGAGCAGTTCTTC

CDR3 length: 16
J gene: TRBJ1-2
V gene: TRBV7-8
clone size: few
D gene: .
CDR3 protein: CASSLVLDRYNYGYTF
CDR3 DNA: TGTGCCAGCAGCTTAGTTCTGGACAGATATAACTATGGCTACACCTTC

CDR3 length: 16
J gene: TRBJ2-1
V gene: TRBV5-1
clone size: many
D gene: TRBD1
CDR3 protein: CASSSIDRGTYNEQFF
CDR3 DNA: TGCGCCAGCAGCTCGATTGACAGGGGAACCTACAATGAGCAGTTCTTC

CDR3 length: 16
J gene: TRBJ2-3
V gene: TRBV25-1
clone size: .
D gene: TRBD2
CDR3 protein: CASSEYLAGATDTQYF
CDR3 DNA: TGTGCCAGCAGTGAATATCTAGCGGGAGCCACAGATACGCAGTATTTT

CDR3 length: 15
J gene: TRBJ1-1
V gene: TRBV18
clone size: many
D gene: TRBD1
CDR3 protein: CASSPIPTGGAGAFF
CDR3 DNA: TGTGCCAGCTCACCGATCCCCACAGGGGGCGCAGGAGCTTTCTTT

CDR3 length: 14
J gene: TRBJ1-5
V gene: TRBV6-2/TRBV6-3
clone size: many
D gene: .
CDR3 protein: CASSYSTDSAPQHF
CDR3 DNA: TGTGCCAGCAGTTACTCGACGGACTCGGCGCCCCAGCATTTT

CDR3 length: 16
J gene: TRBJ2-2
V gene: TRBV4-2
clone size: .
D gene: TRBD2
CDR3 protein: CASSLLVTSEAGELFF
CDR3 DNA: TGTGCCAGCAGCCTGCTGGTGACTAGCGAGGCCGGGGAGCTGTTTTTT